A single sample is the source of the 16 T cell receptor beta chains below, sequenced in a study of cytomegalovirus exposure and HLA in healthy donors. The PCR used 60 Vbeta and 13 Jbeta primers. Produced via immunoSEQ multiplex PCR; TCRdb's table is partial and in-frame only. In the table there are about 67,000 clones, approximately 92% of which are singletons. Material: PBMCs. These receptors were collected from a woman aged 25 to 45 in good health and CMV-seropositive.

The chain employs TRBV4-2 and TRBJ2-7, with a weak D call TRBD2 (5 bases). CDR1 and CDR2 from the germline V gene are LGHNA and YNFKEQ. The CDR3 is 17 amino acids. V lost 2 bases to trimming and J lost 3 bases, with 20 bases between them. The CDR3 DNA follows: TGTGCCAGCAGCCAAATATCGAATGAGGGCCCAATCTACGAGCAGTACTTC. Translating gives CASSQISNEGPIYEQYF.

The rearrangement uses TRBV18 and TRBJ2-3; 9 bases are shared with TRBD2. The V and J ends lost 1 base and 1 base, in that order; junction bases with no gene match: 0. CDR3 length equals 15 residues. CDR1 and CDR2 (germline): KGHSH, LQKENI. CDR3 loop: CASSPRTSGTDTQYF. In DNA form, the CDR3 reads TGTGCCAGCTCACCACGGACTAGCGGCACAGATACGCAGTATTTT.

The rearrangement links TRBV27 to TRBJ2-7, with TRBD1 matching over 9 bases. J lost 1 base, V lost 0 bases, and 4 bases had no gene match. CDR1 is MNHEY and CDR2 is SMNVEV in the germline V gene (reference sequence). The CDR3 covers 16 residues. CDR3 sequence (DNA): TGTGCCAGCAGTTTATCAGGACAGGGGCTATCCTACGAGCAGTACTTC. It yields the protein CASSLSGQGLSYEQYF.

This clone was detected only once. The chain combines TRBV6-6 with TRBJ2-7; TRBD2 agrees at 9 bases. Germline values: CDR1 MNHNY, CDR2 SVGAGI (reference sequence). After removal of 6 bases from V and 1 base from J, the junction contained 1 base not matched to a gene. The CDR3 consists of 13 residues. The CDR3 protein is CASRTSGSYEQYF. The CDR3 nucleotides are TGTGCCAGCAGGACTAGCGGTTCCTACGAGCAGTACTTC.

This rearrangement joins TRBV5-3 to TRBJ2-7, with 8 bases that match TRBD1. TRBV5-3 is labeled an ORF, and its function is uncertain. The CDR3 covers 14 residues. V was pared by 7 bases and J by 7 bases, with 13 bases of the junction left unmatched. The CDR3 bases are TGTGCCAGATGTTGGACCCCAGGGGGCCTGGAGCAGTACTTC. As protein: CARCWTPGGLEQYF.

The chain recombines TRBV29-1 with TRBJ2-1; D perhaps matches TRBD1 (5 bases). V was shortened by 6 bases and J by 6 bases, with 12 bases between the two germline ends. The CDR3 sequence is 12 residues long. Germline loops: CDR1 SQVTM, CDR2 ANQGSEA. The chain's CDR3 is CSVGLGPNEQFF. CDR3 nucleotides: TGCAGCGTGGGATTGGGGCCCAATGAGCAGTTCTTC.

The DNA for the CDR3 is TGTGCCAGCAGCTTTAGCCTAGCGGGAGGAGGTGAGCAGTTCTTC. It codes for CASSFSLAGGGEQFF. The rearrangement joins TRBV11-3 to TRBJ2-1; TRBD2 aligns across 11 bases. CDR1 and CDR2 from the germline V gene are SGHNT and YENEEA. The CDR3 runs to 15 residues. Unmatched junction bases numbered 7, after V lost 3 bases and J lost 9 bases.

The genes are TRBV7-9 and TRBJ2-3; 9 positions agree with TRBD2. The germline V gene encodes CDR1 SEHNR and CDR2 FQNEAQ (reference sequence). CDR3 length: 15 amino acids. Trimming removed 5 bases from V and 5 bases from J; junction bases left unmatched: 8. The CDR3 nucleotides are TGTGCCAGCAGCCCACTAGCGGGCCAGGGAGATACGCAGTATTTT. Residues: CASSPLAGQGDTQYF.

This clone was found once. This rearrangement joins TRBV27 to TRBJ1-4, with TRBD1 matching 10 bases. The CDR3 extends over 15 amino acids. Trimming at V came to 3 bases and at J to 8 bases, leaving 6 bases not matched to a gene. Germline CDR1 is MNHEY and CDR2 is SMNVEV (reference sequence). The CDR3 here is CASSLTGGMLEKLFF. The CDR3 DNA sequence: TGTGCCAGCAGTTTGACAGGGGGCATGCTCGAAAAACTGTTTTTT.

This rearrangement joins TRBV25-1 to TRBJ1-1, with D perhaps TRBD1 (6 bases). Trimming removed 2 bases at V and 7 bases at J, with 11 bases between. The germline gives CDR1 MGHDK, CDR2 SYGVNS. CDR3 length equals 13 residues. CDR3 region: CASSEGVRGEAFF. DNA for the CDR3: TGTGCCAGCAGTGAAGGAGTCAGGGGTGAAGCTTTCTTT.

The V gene is TRBV6-1, the J gene TRBJ2-7; 8 positions match TRBD2. CDR1 is MNHNS and CDR2 is SASEGT in the germline V gene. The ends lost 7 bases at V and 8 bases at J; junction bases unmatched: 7. CDR3 size: 12 residues. Here the CDR3 reads CASTLRGGQQYF. CDR3 sequence (DNA): TGTGCCAGCACCCTTCGGGGGGGACAGCAGTACTTC.

This chain connects TRBV2 to TRBJ1-1, with D hard to call. The CDR3 runs to 13 residues. Germline V gene lookup returns CDR1 SNHLY and CDR2 FYNNEI. The germline V and J ends were trimmed by 2 bases and 1 base, with 5 bases remaining between them. Here the CDR3 DNA reads TGTGCCAGCAGTGAAACGAGGAACACTGAAGCTTTCTTT. Protein product: CASSETRNTEAFF.

J is TRBJ2-7 and V is TRBV14; 8 nucleotides line up with TRBD2. The CDR3 has 18 residues. In germline, CDR1 is SGHDN, CDR2 FVKESK. With V trimmed by 0 bases and J by 5 bases, 15 bases remained unmatched. The CDR3 protein is CASSQDAGSGGRFNEQYF. The DNA of the CDR3 is TGTGCCAGCAGCCAAGACGCTGGGAGTGGCGGGAGGTTTAACGAGCAGTACTTC.

This chain links TRBV9 with TRBJ2-7; D gene unclear. The CDR3 covers 14 residues. Trimming stripped 0 bases from V and 2 bases from J, with 9 bases between. CDR1 is SGDLS and CDR2 is YYNGEE in the germline V gene. CDR3 sequence (DNA): TGTGCCAGCAGCGTAGGAGGATCGGCCTACGAGCAGTACTTC. Protein: CASSVGGSAYEQYF.

CDR3 coding DNA: TGTGCCAGCAGCTTTCCGGACAGGGGGTCCTACGAGCAGTACTTC. Translation gives CASSFPDRGSYEQYF. V gene TRBV5-6 combines with J gene TRBJ2-7, with 10 positions matching TRBD1. Looked up from germline, CDR1 is SGHDT and CDR2 is YYEEEE. Trimming removed 2 bases from V and 1 base from J; junction bases left unmatched: 3. The CDR3 runs 15 residues.

CDR3 sequence (DNA): TGTGCCAGCTCACCAAGAGGAGCAGAGACCCAGTACTTC. This gives the protein CASSPRGAETQYF. V and J are TRBV18 and TRBJ2-5, with D unresolved. V lost 2 bases, J lost 4 bases, and 8 bases lay in between. The CDR3 is 13 amino acids. CDR1 and CDR2 from the germline V gene are KGHSH and LQKENI.